The entry below gives a single T cell receptor (beta chain) sequence along with its context. Seattle participants joined during active infection and were tracked over time. The data derive from a study of blood T cell repertoires in COVID-19. Background on the study: Acute and convalescent COVID-19 samples came from the United States, Italy and Spain.

Germline values: CDR1 LGHNA, CDR2 YNFKEQ. The trim removed 1 base at V and 3 bases at J, leaving 9 bases unmatched. This CDR3 has 16 amino acids. Only in-frame clones appear in the TCRdb table, and some are missing; sequencing was by immunoSEQ multiplex PCR. Found here are about 360,000 clones, around 88% of them singletons; the top ten hold under 8.5%. This chain uses TRBV4-2 with TRBJ2-7; TRBD2 matches at 7 bases. The sample consisted of peripheral blood. This sequence originates from an older woman with COVID-19, enrolled during active disease. In nucleotides, the CDR3 is TGTGCCAGCAGCCAAGTTGGGGGAGGGACCTACTACGAGCAGTACTTC. Its translation is CASSQVGGGTYYEQYF.